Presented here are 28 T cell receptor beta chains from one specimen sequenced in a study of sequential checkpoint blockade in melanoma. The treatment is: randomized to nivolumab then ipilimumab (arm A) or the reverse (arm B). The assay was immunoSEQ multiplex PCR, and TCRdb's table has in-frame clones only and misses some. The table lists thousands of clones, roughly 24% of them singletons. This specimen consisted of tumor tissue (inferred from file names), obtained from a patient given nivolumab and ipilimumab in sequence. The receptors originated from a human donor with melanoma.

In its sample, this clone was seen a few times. DNA of the CDR3: TGTGCCAGTGCTGGGGGGGAAATGGGCTCCGAGCAGTACTTC. Encoded protein: CASAGGEMGSEQYF. The J gene is TRBJ2-7, the V gene TRBV28, with 7 bases that match TRBD2. CDR1 and CDR2 from the germline V gene are MDHEN and SYDVKM. V dropped 9 bases and J dropped 6; count of bases not matched to a gene: 14. This CDR3 has 14 residues.

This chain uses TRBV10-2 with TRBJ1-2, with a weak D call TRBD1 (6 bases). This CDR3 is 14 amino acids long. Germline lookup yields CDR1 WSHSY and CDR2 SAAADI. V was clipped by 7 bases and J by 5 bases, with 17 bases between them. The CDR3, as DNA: TGCGCCAGCAAGGGGGACGTGGCGCCGTATGGCTACACCTTC. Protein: CASKGDVAPYGYTF.

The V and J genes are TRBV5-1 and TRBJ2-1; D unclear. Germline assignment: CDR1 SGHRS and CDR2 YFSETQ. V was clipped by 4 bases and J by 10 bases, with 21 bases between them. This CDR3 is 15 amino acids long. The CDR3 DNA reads TGCGCCAGCAGCCTCCTGCCTCAAGGTCGGAACGAGCAGTTCTTC. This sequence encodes CASSLLPQGRNEQFF.

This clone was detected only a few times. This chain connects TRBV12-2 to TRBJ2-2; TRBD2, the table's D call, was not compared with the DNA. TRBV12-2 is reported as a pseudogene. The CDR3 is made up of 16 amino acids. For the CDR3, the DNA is TGTGCTAGCGAAGGACTAGCGGGAGGGCCGATCGGGGAGCTGTTTTTT. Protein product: CASEGLAGGPIGELFF.

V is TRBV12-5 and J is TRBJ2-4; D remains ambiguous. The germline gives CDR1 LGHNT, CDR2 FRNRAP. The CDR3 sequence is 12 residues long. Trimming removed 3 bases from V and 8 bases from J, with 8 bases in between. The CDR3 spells CASGFGVDIQYF. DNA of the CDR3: TGTGCTAGTGGTTTCGGCGTAGACATTCAGTACTTC.

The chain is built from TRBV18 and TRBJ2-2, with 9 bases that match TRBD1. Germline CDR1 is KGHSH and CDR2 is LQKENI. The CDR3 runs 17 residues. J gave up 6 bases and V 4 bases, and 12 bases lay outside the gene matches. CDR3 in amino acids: CASSLQLDRGASGELFF. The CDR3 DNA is TGTGCCAGCTCACTACAACTGGACAGGGGAGCGTCCGGGGAGCTGTTTTTT.

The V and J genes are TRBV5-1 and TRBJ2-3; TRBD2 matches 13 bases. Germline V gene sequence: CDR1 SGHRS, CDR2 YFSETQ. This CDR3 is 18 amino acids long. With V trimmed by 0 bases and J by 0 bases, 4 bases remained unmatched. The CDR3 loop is CASSLGLAGGTSTDTQYF. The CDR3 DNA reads TGCGCCAGCAGCTTGGGACTAGCGGGGGGAACTAGCACAGATACGCAGTATTTT.

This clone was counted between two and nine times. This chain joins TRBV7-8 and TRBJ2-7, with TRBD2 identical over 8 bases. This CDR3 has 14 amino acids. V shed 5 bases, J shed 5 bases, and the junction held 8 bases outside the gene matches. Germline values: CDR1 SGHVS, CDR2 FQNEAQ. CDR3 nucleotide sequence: TGTGCCAGCAGCCCCCTTCCGGGACTAGACGAGCAGTACTTC. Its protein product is CASSPLPGLDEQYF.

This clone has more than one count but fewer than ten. The CDR3 protein is CASSYSTGRQETQYF. DNA of the CDR3: TGTGCCAGCAGTTACTCGACGGGTCGTCAAGAGACCCAGTACTTC. The gene calls are TRBV6-8 and TRBJ2-5, with no clear D. This CDR3 comprises 15 residues. V lost 0 bases and J lost 2, with 10 bases in between. Looked up from germline, CDR1 is MNHGY and CDR2 is SAAAGT.

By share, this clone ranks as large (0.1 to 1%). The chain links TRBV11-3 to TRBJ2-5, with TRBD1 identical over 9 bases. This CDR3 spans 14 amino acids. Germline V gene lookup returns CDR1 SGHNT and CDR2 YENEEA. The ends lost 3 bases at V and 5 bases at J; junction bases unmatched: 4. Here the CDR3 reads CASSLGQGGETQYF. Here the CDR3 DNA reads TGTGCCAGCAGCTTGGGACAGGGAGGGGAGACCCAGTACTTC.

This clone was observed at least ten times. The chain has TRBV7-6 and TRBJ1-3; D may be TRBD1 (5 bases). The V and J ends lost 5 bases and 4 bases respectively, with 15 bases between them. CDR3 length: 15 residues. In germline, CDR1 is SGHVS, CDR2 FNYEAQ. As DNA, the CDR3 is TGTGCCAGCAGCCTGACAGTTACCCTAGGAAACACCATATATTTT. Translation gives CASSLTVTLGNTIYF.

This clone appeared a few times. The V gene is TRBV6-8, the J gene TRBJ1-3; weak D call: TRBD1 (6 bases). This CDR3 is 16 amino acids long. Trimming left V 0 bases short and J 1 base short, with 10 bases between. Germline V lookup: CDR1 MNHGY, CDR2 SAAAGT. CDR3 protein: CASSYSGGSSGNTIYF. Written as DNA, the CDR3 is TGTGCCAGCAGTTACTCAGGGGGAAGTTCTGGAAACACCATATATTTT.

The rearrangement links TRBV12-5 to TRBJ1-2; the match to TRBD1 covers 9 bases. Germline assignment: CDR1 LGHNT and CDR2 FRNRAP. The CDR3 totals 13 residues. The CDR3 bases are TGTGCCAGCAATTACGGGACAGGGAACGGCTACACCTTC. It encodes CASNYGTGNGYTF.

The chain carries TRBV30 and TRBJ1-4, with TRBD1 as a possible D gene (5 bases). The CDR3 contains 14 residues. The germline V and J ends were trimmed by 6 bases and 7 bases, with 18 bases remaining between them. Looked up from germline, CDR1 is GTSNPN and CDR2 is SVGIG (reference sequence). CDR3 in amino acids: CACRRGEPGEKLFF. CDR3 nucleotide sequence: TGTGCCTGTCGGCGGGGGGAGCCGGGTGAAAAACTGTTTTTT.

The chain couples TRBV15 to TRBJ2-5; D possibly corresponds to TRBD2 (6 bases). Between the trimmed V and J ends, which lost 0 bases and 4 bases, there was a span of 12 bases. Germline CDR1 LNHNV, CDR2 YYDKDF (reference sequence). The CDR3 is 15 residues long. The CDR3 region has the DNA TGTGCCACCAGCAGAGATATGGGGGGTTCAGAGACCCAGTACTTC. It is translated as CATSRDMGGSETQYF. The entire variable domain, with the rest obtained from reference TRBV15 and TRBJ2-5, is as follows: DAMVIQNPRYQVTQFGKPVTLSCSQTLNHNVMYWYQQKSSQAPKLLFHYYDKDFNNEADTPDNFQSRRPNTSFCFLDIRSPGLGDTAMYLCATSRDMGGSETQYFGPGTRLLVL.

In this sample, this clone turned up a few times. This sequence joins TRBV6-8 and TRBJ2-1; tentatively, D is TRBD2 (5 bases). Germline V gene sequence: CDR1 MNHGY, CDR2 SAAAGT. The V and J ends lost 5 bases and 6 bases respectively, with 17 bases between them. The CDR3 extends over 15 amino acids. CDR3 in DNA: TGTGCCAGCAGTGTGCGACTAACGTCGAGCAATGAGCAGTTCTTC. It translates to CASSVRLTSSNEQFF.

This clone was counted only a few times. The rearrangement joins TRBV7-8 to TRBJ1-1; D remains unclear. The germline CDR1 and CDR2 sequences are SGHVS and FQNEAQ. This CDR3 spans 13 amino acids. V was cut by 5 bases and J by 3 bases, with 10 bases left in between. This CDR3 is CASSGHGDTEAFF. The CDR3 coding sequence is TGTGCCAGCAGCGGTCATGGCGACACTGAAGCTTTCTTT.

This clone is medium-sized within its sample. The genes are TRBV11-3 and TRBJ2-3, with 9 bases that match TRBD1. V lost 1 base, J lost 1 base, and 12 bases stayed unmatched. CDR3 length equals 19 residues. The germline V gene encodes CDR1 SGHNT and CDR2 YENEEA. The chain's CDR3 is CASSLGDRVEIFGTDTQYF. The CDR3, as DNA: TGTGCCAGCAGCTTAGGGGACAGGGTGGAGATTTTTGGCACAGATACGCAGTATTTT.

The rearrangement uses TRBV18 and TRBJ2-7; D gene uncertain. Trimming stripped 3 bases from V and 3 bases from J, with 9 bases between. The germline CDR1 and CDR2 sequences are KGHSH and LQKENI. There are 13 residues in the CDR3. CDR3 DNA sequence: TGTGCCAGCTCACCCCTCTCCCACTACGAGCAGTACTTC. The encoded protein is CASSPLSHYEQYF.

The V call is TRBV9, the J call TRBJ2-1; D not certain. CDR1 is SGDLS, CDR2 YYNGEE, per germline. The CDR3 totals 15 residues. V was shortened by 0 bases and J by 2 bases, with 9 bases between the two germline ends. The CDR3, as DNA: TGTGCCAGCAGCGTAGCCGGAACCGCCTACAATGAGCAGTTCTTC. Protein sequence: CASSVAGTAYNEQFF.

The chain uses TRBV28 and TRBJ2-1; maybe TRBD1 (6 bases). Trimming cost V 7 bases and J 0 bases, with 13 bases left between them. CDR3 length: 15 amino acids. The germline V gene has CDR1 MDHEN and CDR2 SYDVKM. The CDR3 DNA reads TGTGCCAGCAAACCTGGGGACAACTCCTACAATGAGCAGTTCTTC. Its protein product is CASKPGDNSYNEQFF.

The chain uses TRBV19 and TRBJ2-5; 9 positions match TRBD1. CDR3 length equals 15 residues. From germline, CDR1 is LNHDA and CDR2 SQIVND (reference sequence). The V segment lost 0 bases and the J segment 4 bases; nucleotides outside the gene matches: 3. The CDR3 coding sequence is TGTGCCAGTAGTATAGATACAGGGGGCAGAGAGACCCAGTACTTC. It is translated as CASSIDTGGRETQYF. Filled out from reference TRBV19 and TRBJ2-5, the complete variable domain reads DGGITQSPKYLFRKEGQNVTLSCEQNLNHDAMYWYRQDPGQGLRLIYYSQIVNDFQKGDIAEGYSVSREKKESFPLTVTSAQKNPTAFYLCASSIDTGGRETQYFGPGTRLLVL.

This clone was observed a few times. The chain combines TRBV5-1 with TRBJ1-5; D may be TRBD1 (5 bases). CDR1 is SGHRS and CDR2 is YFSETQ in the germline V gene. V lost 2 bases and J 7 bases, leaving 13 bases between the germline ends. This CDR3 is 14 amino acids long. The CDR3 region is CASSLGGTRQPQHF. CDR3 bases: TGCGCCAGCAGCTTAGGAGGGACGAGGCAGCCCCAGCATTTT. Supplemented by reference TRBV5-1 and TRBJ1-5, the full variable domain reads KAGVTQTPRYLIKTRGQQVTLSCSPISGHRSVSWYQQTPGQGLQFLFEYFSETQRNKGNFPGRFSGRQFSNSRSEMNVSTLELGDSALYLCASSLGGTRQPQHFGDGTRLSIL.

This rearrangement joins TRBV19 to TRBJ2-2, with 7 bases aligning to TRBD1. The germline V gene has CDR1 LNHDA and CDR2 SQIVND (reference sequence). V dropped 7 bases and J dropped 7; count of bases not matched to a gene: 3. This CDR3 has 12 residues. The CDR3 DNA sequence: TGTGCCAGTAAGGGGGCCGGCGGGGAGCTGTTTTTT. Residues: CASKGAGGELFF.

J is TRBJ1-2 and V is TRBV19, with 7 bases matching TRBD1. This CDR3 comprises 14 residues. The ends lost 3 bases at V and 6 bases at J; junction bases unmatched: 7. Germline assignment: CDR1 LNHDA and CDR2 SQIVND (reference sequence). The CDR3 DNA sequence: TGTGCCAGTAGTATCGACAGGGTTTTCAATGGCTACACCTTC. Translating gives CASSIDRVFNGYTF.

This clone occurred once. CDR3 region: CASSPRGGSAGANVLTF. For the CDR3, the DNA is TGTGCCAGCTCACCACGCGGGGGGAGCGCTGGGGCCAACGTCCTGACTTTC. V usage is TRBV18 and J usage is TRBJ2-6, with 8 nucleotides matching TRBD2. This CDR3 contains 17 residues. V shed 1 base, J shed 2 bases, and the junction held 4 bases outside the gene matches. In germline, CDR1 is KGHSH, CDR2 LQKENI.

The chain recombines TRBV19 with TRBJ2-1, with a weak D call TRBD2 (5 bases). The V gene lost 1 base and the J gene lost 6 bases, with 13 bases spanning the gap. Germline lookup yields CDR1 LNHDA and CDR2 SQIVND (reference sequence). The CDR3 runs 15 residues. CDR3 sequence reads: CASSIGLAGGNEQFF. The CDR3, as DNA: TGTGCCAGTAGTATAGGTTTAGCAGGAGGCAATGAGCAGTTCTTC.

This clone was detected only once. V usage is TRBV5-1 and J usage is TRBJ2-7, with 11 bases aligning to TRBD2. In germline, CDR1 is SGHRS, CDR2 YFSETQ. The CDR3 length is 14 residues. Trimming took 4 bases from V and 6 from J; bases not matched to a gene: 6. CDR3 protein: CASSASSGGSEQYF. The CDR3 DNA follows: TGCGCCAGCAGCGCCTCTAGCGGGGGGAGCGAGCAGTACTTC.